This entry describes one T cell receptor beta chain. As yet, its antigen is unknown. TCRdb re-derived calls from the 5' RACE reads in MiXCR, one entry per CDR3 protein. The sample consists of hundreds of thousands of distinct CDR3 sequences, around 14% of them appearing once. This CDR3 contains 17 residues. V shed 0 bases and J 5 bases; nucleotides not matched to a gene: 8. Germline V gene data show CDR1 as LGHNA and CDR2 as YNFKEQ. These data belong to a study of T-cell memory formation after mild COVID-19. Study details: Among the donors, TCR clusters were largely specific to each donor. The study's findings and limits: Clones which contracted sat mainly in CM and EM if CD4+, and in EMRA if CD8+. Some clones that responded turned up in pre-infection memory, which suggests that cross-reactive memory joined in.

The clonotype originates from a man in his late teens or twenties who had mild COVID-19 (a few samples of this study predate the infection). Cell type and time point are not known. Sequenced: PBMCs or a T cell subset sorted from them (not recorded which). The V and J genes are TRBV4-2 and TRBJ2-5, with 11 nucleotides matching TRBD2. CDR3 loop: CASSQDSGGAFWETQYF. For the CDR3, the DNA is TGTGCCAGCAGCCAAGATAGCGGGGGGGCCTTTTGGGAGACCCAGTACTTC.